Below are 9 T cell receptor beta chains sequenced from a single sample in a study of blood T cell repertoires in COVID-19. Only in-frame clones appear in the TCRdb table, and some are missing; sequencing was by immunoSEQ multiplex PCR. The table has about 250,000 clones, approximately 89% seen once; the top ten hold roughly 6.3%. The specimen sequenced was peripheral blood. The receptors were gathered from a woman in her twenties or thirties with COVID-19, enrolled during active disease.

V and J are TRBV11-3 and TRBJ2-2, with D possibly TRBD2 on 6 matching bases. Trimming shortened V by 2 bases and J by 4 bases, and 11 bases separated the two germline ends. CDR3 length: 15 amino acids. Germline CDR1 and CDR2: SGHNT and YENEEA. CDR3 nucleotide sequence: TGTGCCAGCAGCTTAACGGGGGATAGCACCGGGGAGCTGTTTTTT. Residues: CASSLTGDSTGELFF.

The chain carries TRBV2 and TRBJ2-1; a weak D match, TRBD2 (7 bases). V lost 1 base and J lost 0, with 19 bases in between. This CDR3 has 19 residues. Germline assignment: CDR1 SNHLY and CDR2 FYNNEI. CDR3 bases: TGTGCCAGCAGTGAAGGGCGGGGGCCCAATCCGAGCTCCTACAATGAGCAGTTCTTC. It yields the protein CASSEGRGPNPSSYNEQFF. Drawing the rest from reference TRBV2 and TRBJ2-1, the complete variable domain is EPEVTQTPSHQVTQMGQEVILRCVPISNHLYFYWYRQILGQKVEFLVSFYNNEISEKSEIFDDQFSVERPDGSNFTLKIRSTKLEDSAMYFCASSEGRGPNPSSYNEQFFGPGTRLTVL.

The chain is built from TRBV29-1 and TRBJ2-1; 9 positions agree with TRBD2. V lost 7 bases, J lost 7 bases, and 11 bases stayed unmatched. The CDR3 is 14 residues long. The germline V gene encodes CDR1 SQVTM and CDR2 ANQGSEA. In nucleotides, the CDR3 is TGCAGCGGTCGTACCGCGGGGGGGCCGAATGAGCAGTTCTTC. It specifies CSGRTAGGPNEQFF.

The V call is TRBV2, the J call TRBJ2-1; D perhaps matches TRBD2 (6 bases). The CDR3 totals 15 residues. Germline V lookup: CDR1 SNHLY, CDR2 FYNNEI. V was cut by 4 bases and J by 4 bases, with 14 bases left in between. Written as DNA, the CDR3 is TGTGCCAGCAGTGCTGGGGCGGGAAGGTACAATGAGCAGTTCTTC. This encodes CASSAGAGRYNEQFF.

The gene calls are TRBV7-2 and TRBJ1-2; 11 bases map to TRBD1. The V segment lost 1 base and the J segment 5 bases; nucleotides outside the gene matches: 9. The germline gives CDR1 SGHTA, CDR2 FQGNSA. The CDR3 is 17 residues long. DNA of the CDR3: TGTGCCAGCAGCTTAGGATGGTCTGGACAGGGGGCTTATGGCTACACCTTC. As protein: CASSLGWSGQGAYGYTF.

This chain uses TRBV29-1 with TRBJ2-2, with 8 bases that match TRBD2. Germline CDR1 is SQVTM and CDR2 is ANQGSEA. V lost 7 bases and J lost 5; bases outside the gene matches: 6. The CDR3 spans 13 residues. The CDR3 is CSGTGGVTGELFF. The CDR3 bases are TGCAGCGGCACCGGGGGGGTAACCGGGGAGCTGTTTTTT.

The genes are TRBV6-5 and TRBJ1-3, with no clear D. There are 15 residues in the CDR3. The germline CDR1 and CDR2 sequences are MNHEY and SVGAGI. Between the trimmed V and J ends, which lost 8 bases and 1 base, there was a span of 15 bases. CDR3 region: CASAPFLASGNTIYF. DNA of the CDR3: TGTGCCAGCGCCCCCTTCCTGGCTTCTGGAAACACCATATATTTT.

This rearrangement joins TRBV11-1 to TRBJ2-5, with a possible D match to TRBD1 (6 bases). The CDR3 length is 14 residues. The germline V gene has CDR1 SGHAT and CDR2 FQDESV (reference sequence). V lost 1 base and J 5 bases, leaving 11 bases between the germline ends. This CDR3 reads CASSLGTGQETQYF. The DNA of the CDR3 is TGTGCCAGCAGCTTAGGCACAGGGCAGGAGACCCAGTACTTC.

V usage is TRBV30 and J usage is TRBJ2-3, with 12 bases that match TRBD2. CDR1 is GTSNPN, CDR2 SVGIG, per germline (reference sequence). This CDR3 contains 16 residues. Trimming at V came to 3 bases and at J to 4 bases, leaving 8 bases not matched to a gene. The CDR3 DNA sequence: TGTGCCTGGAGCTCAGGAGCTAGCGGGAGGGCAGATACGCAGTATTTT. Protein sequence: CAWSSGASGRADTQYF.